This T cell receptor (beta chain) comes out of a study of T cell repertoires in cytomegalovirus infection. On the study more broadly: Signatures in public TCR beta sequences pointed to both CMV infection and matching HLA type. Findings and caveats of the study: Based on cumulative public TCR beta family frequency, carriers of CMV plus the relevant HLA were identified.

In the case of this clonotype: As yet, its antigen is unknown.

Each CDR3 protein is one row after TCRdb ran MiXCR on the reads. The repertoire holds some 500,000 distinct CDR3 sequences, 35% to 50% seen once, with about 48% in the top ten. The trim removed 0 bases at V and 6 bases at J, leaving 14 bases unmatched. The germline gives CDR1 MNHEY, CDR2 SVGEGT. This CDR3 is 18 amino acids long. This clonotype was sampled from a human donor in good health (CMV status not recorded). Some clones in this sample may be carry-over from other donors' samples. The specimen was cultured PBMCs, collected from culture after CMV antigen stimulation. The chain has TRBV6-2 or TRBV6-3 and TRBJ2-4, with 7 nucleotides matching TRBD2. Here the CDR3 reads CASSYSMVASGIANIQYF. The DNA of the CDR3 is TGTGCCAGCAGTTACTCGATGGTGGCTAGCGGAATTGCAAACATTCAGTACTTC.